Described below is a single T cell receptor beta chain sequence and its context. Its antigen remains unidentified. Vbeta (60) and Jbeta (13) primers were used in the PCR. Using immunoSEQ multiplex PCR, the repertoire was profiled, and TCRdb retains in-frame clones only, with some absent. The sample has approximately 150,000 clones; 80% are singletons. These data are taken from a study of cytomegalovirus exposure and HLA in healthy donors. General study points: Reportedly, fewer N-insertions than the roughly 690-donor mean appeared in an Asian-associated ancestry cluster in a later analysis.

Germline V gene lookup returns CDR1 SGHTA and CDR2 FQGTGA. V shed 3 bases, J shed 8 bases, and the junction held 7 bases outside the gene matches. The CDR3 is 16 residues long. Sequenced sample: PBMCs. This TCR came from a man younger than 40 in good health and CMV-seronegative. This chain connects TRBV7-3 to TRBJ2-1; TRBD2 matches 13 bases. CDR3 loop: CASSFFGLAGEDEQFF. The CDR3 DNA is TGTGCCAGCAGCTTCTTCGGACTAGCGGGAGAGGATGAGCAGTTCTTC.